A single T cell receptor beta chain is shown here with its context. Its target is not known. These data belong to a study of long-term antiretroviral therapy in people with HIV. Study findings and constraints: Clonal expansions arising prior to ART prevailed in the repertoire at every time point. ART preceded a rise in diversity that nonetheless stayed lower than in transplant donor controls. Blood collection from the mid-2000s to the late 2010s possibly occurred under older ART regimens.

Survey level was the resolution at which the v3.0 immunoSEQ assay ran. Sequencing set out to capture about 40,000-55,000 T-cell genomes per sample. The data were produced by immunoSEQ multiplex PCR, yet TCRdb's version contains in-frame clones alone and is incomplete. Of approximately 15,000 clones listed, 88% were seen once; the top ten hold about 12%. Germline CDR1 and CDR2: SGHNT and YYREEE (reference sequence). The V end lost 4 bases, the J end lost 4 bases, and 16 bases lay between the germline ends. There are 15 residues in the CDR3. This specimen consisted of unsorted PBMCs, obtained 6.9 years after starting antiretroviral therapy. This TCR was sampled from a man aged 45-65 years with HIV. This chain joins TRBV5-4 and TRBJ2-3; possible D gene TRBD1, 6 bases. The CDR3 loop reads CASSKGGTRADTQYF. The CDR3 region has the DNA TGTGCCAGCAGCAAGGGTGGGACACGTGCAGATACGCAGTATTTT.